A single sample is the source of the 27 T cell receptor beta chains below, sequenced in a study of cytomegalovirus exposure and HLA in healthy donors. PCR involved 60 Vbeta and 13 Jbeta primers. The method was immunoSEQ multiplex PCR; TCRdb's version includes in-frame clones alone and lacks a portion of them. The repertoire consists of around 64,000 clones, with 86% occurring once and the leading ten covering 2%. Sequenced sample: PBMCs. The receptors derive from a woman in her 30s in good health and CMV-seronegative.

The genes are TRBV4-1 and TRBJ2-1; 9 bases are shared with TRBD2. This CDR3 region has 16 residues. J was trimmed by 5 bases and V by 4 bases; bases with no gene match: 9. Germline loops: CDR1 MGHRA, CDR2 YSYEKL. In DNA form, the CDR3 reads TGCGCCAGCAGCCCCGTAGCGGGAGTACGGAACAATGAGCAGTTCTTC. Translated: CASSPVAGVRNNEQFF.

This chain links TRBV28 with TRBJ2-3; 11 bases line up with TRBD2. V lost 6 bases to trimming and J lost 7 bases; unmatched junction nucleotides: 9. The CDR3 contains 15 residues. Germline CDR1 MDHEN, CDR2 SYDVKM. The CDR3 coding sequence is TGTGCCAGCAGACGTGGCACTAGCGGGAGAAATACGCAGTATTTT. Amino acids: CASRRGTSGRNTQYF.

CDR3 sequence (DNA): TGCGCCAGCAGCGACAGCGGGAGGGCCGGGGAGCTGTTTTTT. Residues: CASSDSGRAGELFF. The gene calls are TRBV5-1 and TRBJ2-2, with 10 bases fitting TRBD2. The CDR3 contains 14 residues. Germline lookup yields CDR1 SGHRS and CDR2 YFSETQ. J gave up 6 bases and V 4 bases, and 3 bases lay outside the gene matches.

The chain carries TRBV7-2 and TRBJ2-1, with 12 bases identical to TRBD2. This CDR3 region has 14 residues. From germline, CDR1 is SGHTA and CDR2 FQGNSA. J lost 14 bases, V lost 1 base, and 6 bases had no gene match. CDR3 nucleotide sequence: TGTGCCAGCAGCTTAGAAACTAGCGGGAGGCGGAAGTTCTTC. Its protein is CASSLETSGRRKFF.

The chain combines TRBV28 with TRBJ2-3; possible D gene TRBD2, 6 bases. The germline gives CDR1 MDHEN, CDR2 SYDVKM. This CDR3 spans 15 amino acids. Between the trimmed V and J ends, which lost 7 bases and 2 bases, there was a span of 16 bases. The CDR3 bases are TGTGCCAGCACCCAAAATAGGGACTCCACAGATACGCAGTATTTT. Protein: CASTQNRDSTDTQYF.

Concerning this clone: Relative to the germline gene, one junction end is altered; a read error may explain this. CDR3 region: CASSQDKRQSLIF. The CDR3 bases are TGCGCCAGCAGCCAAGATAAGAGGCAAAGCCTAATTTTT. The rearrangement links TRBV4-3 to TRBJ1-4, with D uncertain. The CDR3 is 13 amino acids. Looked up from germline, CDR1 is LGHNA and CDR2 is YSLEER.

Here the CDR3 DNA reads TGCGCCAGCAGCCAAGATCGGGAGCCTCAAGAGACCCAGTACTTC. As protein: CASSQDREPQETQYF. The V gene is TRBV4-1, the J gene TRBJ2-5; the D gene is possibly TRBD2 (6 bases). There are 15 residues in the CDR3. The V and J ends lost 0 bases and 2 bases respectively, with 10 bases between them. Germline loops: CDR1 MGHRA, CDR2 YSYEKL.

This chain uses TRBV7-9 with TRBJ1-1; D perhaps matches TRBD1 (6 bases). CDR1 SEHNR and CDR2 FQNEAQ come from the germline V gene (reference sequence). Trimming removed 1 base at V and 4 bases at J, with 19 bases between. The length of the CDR3 is 17 residues. This chain's CDR3 is CASSLDWGQALGTEAFF. In nucleotides, the CDR3 is TGTGCCAGCAGCTTAGACTGGGGGCAGGCCCTCGGCACTGAAGCTTTCTTT.

The chain couples TRBV27 to TRBJ2-7; TRBD2 matches 11 bases. Germline CDR1 MNHEY, CDR2 SMNVEV (reference sequence). CDR3 length: 17 amino acids. Trimming cost V 4 bases and J 4 bases; bases outside gene matches: 12. CDR3 region: CASSSGPRASGRYEQYF. The CDR3 nucleotides are TGTGCCAGCAGTTCCGGGCCTCGGGCTAGCGGGAGGTACGAGCAGTACTTC.

CDR3 nucleotide sequence: TGTGCCACCCAGGGGGGCCCGAACACTGAAGCTTTCTTT. Its protein product is CATQGGPNTEAFF. V and J are TRBV19 and TRBJ1-1, with 7 bases matching TRBD1. The CDR3 extends over 13 amino acids. V shed 10 bases, J shed 1 base, and the junction held 6 bases outside the gene matches. CDR1 and CDR2 from the germline V gene are LNHDA and SQIVND (reference sequence).

This clone has a single count. The J gene is TRBJ2-5, the V gene TRBV18, with 11 bases fitting TRBD1. Unmatched junction bases numbered 1, after V lost 2 bases and J lost 2 bases. Germline CDR1 KGHSH, CDR2 LQKENI. The CDR3 spans 15 residues. The CDR3 DNA sequence: TGTGCCAGCTCACCAGGGACAGGGGGTCAAGAGACCCAGTACTTC. Encoded protein: CASSPGTGGQETQYF.

This chain joins TRBV7-9 and TRBJ2-7; D perhaps matches TRBD2 (6 bases). Trimming pared 5 bases from V and 5 bases from J, leaving 16 bases between. Looked up from germline, CDR1 is SEHNR and CDR2 is FQNEAQ (reference sequence). The CDR3 has 14 residues. The CDR3 DNA sequence: TGTGCCAGCAGCCCCCGGGGGAGCTATCACGAGCAGTACTTC. This translates into CASSPRGSYHEQYF.

The chain recombines TRBV7-6 with TRBJ2-5, with TRBD2 matching 10 bases. Looked up from germline, CDR1 is SGHVS and CDR2 is FNYEAQ. The CDR3 spans 16 residues. Trimming took 1 base from V and 4 from J; bases not matched to a gene: 6. CDR3 in amino acids: CASSLGPSGRGETQYF. In nucleotides, the CDR3 is TGTGCCAGCAGCTTAGGGCCTAGCGGGAGAGGAGAGACCCAGTACTTC.

The V call is TRBV4-2, the J call TRBJ2-7; D gene uncertain. V was shortened by 0 bases and J by 0 bases, with 12 bases between the two germline ends. The CDR3 contains 16 residues. Germline CDR1 reads LGHNA; CDR2 reads YNFKEQ. This chain's CDR3 is CASSQEAEFSSYEQYF. DNA for the CDR3: TGTGCCAGCAGCCAAGAGGCGGAGTTTAGCTCCTACGAGCAGTACTTC.

The rearrangement uses TRBV28 and TRBJ1-2, with 8 nucleotides matching TRBD1. The V gene's germline CDR1 is MDHEN and CDR2 SYDVKM. The CDR3 is 16 amino acids. Losses at the gene ends were 5 bases for V and 4 bases for J; bases not matched to a gene: 12. Written as DNA, the CDR3 is TGTGCCAGCAGTGGGTGGACAGGGCGGTTCCCCTATGGCTACACCTTC. Translation gives CASSGWTGRFPYGYTF.

In this sample, this clone turned up once. The chain links TRBV5-4 to TRBJ2-2, with a weak D call TRBD1 (6 bases). Germline V gives CDR1 SGHNT, CDR2 YYREEE (reference sequence). V dropped 1 base and J dropped 0 bases, with 7 bases sitting between them. The CDR3 loop spans 15 amino acids. The CDR3 coding sequence is TGTGCCAGCAGCTTGCAGGGGACGAACACCGGGGAGCTGTTTTTT. Protein product: CASSLQGTNTGELFF.

CDR3 in DNA: TGTGCCAGCAGCTGGGGTAGCGGGAGTTCCGATACGCAGTATTTT. As protein: CASSWGSGSSDTQYF. V usage is TRBV5-4 and J usage is TRBJ2-3; 9 bases line up with TRBD2. V shed 3 bases and J 6 bases; nucleotides not matched to a gene: 8. The CDR3 is 15 residues long. Germline loops: CDR1 SGHNT, CDR2 YYREEE (reference sequence). The whole variable domain, filled in from reference TRBV5-4 and TRBJ2-3, reads ETGVTQSPTHLIKTRGQQVTLRCSSQSGHNTVSWYQQALGQGPQFIFQYYREEENGRGNFPPRFSGLQFPNYSSELNVNALELDDSALYLCASSWGSGSSDTQYFGPGTRLTVL.

The J gene is TRBJ2-5, the V gene TRBV28; 10 bases align to TRBD1. CDR1 is MDHEN, CDR2 SYDVKM, per germline. After removal of 3 bases from V and 5 bases from J, the junction contained 6 bases not matched to a gene. The CDR3 has 15 residues. CDR3 sequence reads: CASSLSGQGYETQYF. For the CDR3, the DNA is TGTGCCAGCAGTTTGTCGGGACAGGGGTATGAGACCCAGTACTTC.

V gene TRBV21-1 combines with J gene TRBJ2-7; TRBD2 was called by the table and not checked on the DNA. TRBV21-1 is an annotated pseudogene. The CDR3 is 15 amino acids. The CDR3 DNA sequence: TGTGCCAGCAGCAGCCCCCAGAGGGAGCGCTACGAGCAGTACTTC. Translation: CASSSPQRERYEQYF.

V usage is TRBV7-2 and J usage is TRBJ1-1, with 12 bases lining up with TRBD1. Per the germline V gene, CDR1 is SGHTA and CDR2 is FQGNSA. This CDR3 region has 17 residues. Trimming removed 2 bases from V and 3 bases from J; junction bases left unmatched: 7. CDR3 sequence: CASSLWGQGAHDTEAFF. The CDR3 DNA follows: TGTGCCAGCAGCTTATGGGGACAGGGGGCGCATGACACTGAAGCTTTCTTT.

The chain is built from TRBV28 and TRBJ1-6; D possibly corresponds to TRBD1 (5 bases). Trimming shortened V by 6 bases and J by 6 bases, and 15 bases separated the two germline ends. Per the germline V gene, CDR1 is MDHEN and CDR2 is SYDVKM. This CDR3 is 15 amino acids long. The CDR3 bases are TGTGCCAGCAGCCGTACCGGGGGGACTAATTCACCCCTCCACTTT. Translated, it gives CASSRTGGTNSPLHF.

The rearrangement links TRBV7-8 to TRBJ2-7; TRBD2 is a possible D gene (6 bases). Trimming removed 10 bases at V and 2 bases at J, with 6 bases between. CDR1 SGHVS and CDR2 FQNEAQ come from the germline V gene. The CDR3 totals 10 residues. CDR3 loop: CATGAYEQYF. The CDR3 nucleotides read TGTGCCACGGGAGCCTACGAGCAGTACTTC.

The V gene is TRBV19, the J gene TRBJ1-4, with TRBD1 as a possible D gene (5 bases). Trimming shortened V by 6 bases and J by 8 bases, and 13 bases separated the two germline ends. Germline-derived CDR1 and CDR2 are LNHDA and SQIVND (reference sequence). The CDR3 has 13 residues. CDR3 DNA: TGTGCCAGTAGCACAGGATCGCAGGAAAAACTGTTTTTT. Translated: CASSTGSQEKLFF.

The chain employs TRBV6-1 and TRBJ2-1, with 7 positions matching TRBD2. Trimming removed 2 bases from V and 9 bases from J; junction bases left unmatched: 19. The CDR3 is 18 amino acids. Germline V lookup: CDR1 MNHNS, CDR2 SASEGT. CDR3 sequence (DNA): TGTGCCAGCAGTGAATTGGGACTAAGGTCCCCTCTCGACGGTGAGCAGTTCTTC. This sequence encodes CASSELGLRSPLDGEQFF.

The chain has TRBV5-1 and TRBJ1-5; the match to TRBD1 covers 7 bases. Germline CDR1 reads SGHRS; CDR2 reads YFSETQ. V was clipped by 0 bases and J by 3 bases; unmatched bases: 3. This CDR3 spans 15 amino acids. CDR3 sequence: CASSLGTGVNQPQHF. CDR3 sequence (DNA): TGCGCCAGCAGCTTGGGTACAGGGGTCAATCAGCCCCAGCATTTT. Full variable domain (missing parts from reference TRBV5-1 and TRBJ1-5): KAGVTQTPRYLIKTRGQQVTLSCSPISGHRSVSWYQQTPGQGLQFLFEYFSETQRNKGNFPGRFSGRQFSNSRSEMNVSTLELGDSALYLCASSLGTGVNQPQHFGDGTRLSIL.

The chain carries TRBV10-3 and TRBJ2-7; D may be TRBD2 (5 bases). CDR3 size: 14 residues. The ends were cut back, 2 bases at V and 9 bases at J, with 17 bases in the middle. Germline values: CDR1 ENHRY, CDR2 SYGVKD. This CDR3 is CAISEKTPAGGQYF. CDR3 DNA sequence: TGTGCCATCAGTGAGAAGACACCGGCAGGAGGGCAGTACTTC.

This sequence joins TRBV25-1 and TRBJ2-4; TRBD1 agrees at 12 bases. The V gene's germline CDR1 is MGHDK and CDR2 SYGVNS. Trimming removed 6 bases from V and 7 bases from J; junction bases left unmatched: 10. This CDR3 region has 16 residues. The CDR3 coding sequence is TGTGCCAGCAGCGGGGGGGGACAGGGGGCGGAGAACATTCAGTACTTC. Translating it yields CASSGGGQGAENIQYF.